These 29 T cell receptor beta chains were all obtained from the same sample, sequenced in a study of control samples from healthy donors and cancer patients. Sequenced by immunoSEQ multiplex PCR; TCRdb stores in-frame clones only, minus some. The sample includes 50,000 to 75,000 clones, nearly 90% of them seen just once. Sequencing was carried out using PBMCs. Source of these receptors: a man in his sixties with colorectal cancer.

V and J are TRBV7-6 and TRBJ1-2; the D is unclear. CDR1 is SGHVS, CDR2 FNYEAQ, per germline. CDR3 length equals 13 residues. V lost 5 bases and J 0 bases, leaving 7 bases between the germline ends. CDR3 nucleotide sequence: TGTGCCAGCAGCCCTAACACTAACTATGGCTACACCTTC. This codes for CASSPNTNYGYTF.

CDR3 nucleotide sequence: TGCGCCAGCAGCCAAGGGACTAGCGGGGGGTCCTACGAGCAGTACTTC. It encodes CASSQGTSGGSYEQYF. The genes are TRBV4-1 and TRBJ2-7; TRBD2 agrees at 14 bases. The CDR3 consists of 16 residues. The V gene end was trimmed by 1 base and the J gene end by 1 base; junction bases not matched to a gene: 0. Germline CDR1 reads MGHRA; CDR2 reads YSYEKL.

The chain combines TRBV28 with TRBJ2-7; perhaps TRBD1 as D (5 bases). V lost 2 bases to trimming and J lost 2 bases, with 7 bases between them. The CDR3 covers 13 residues. Germline V gene sequence: CDR1 MDHEN, CDR2 SYDVKM. CDR3 region: CASSLQGPYEQYF. Written as DNA, the CDR3 is TGTGCCAGCAGTTTACAGGGTCCCTACGAGCAGTACTTC. Looking up the rest from reference TRBV28 and TRBJ2-7 gives the full variable domain: DVKVTQSSRYLVKRTGEKVFLECVQDMDHENMFWYRQDPGLGLRLIYFSYDVKMKEKGDIPEGYSVSREKKERFSLILESASTNQTSMYLCASSLQGPYEQYFGPGTRLTVT.

This clone was observed a single time. The chain joins TRBV2 to TRBJ2-2, with 10 bases lining up with TRBD2. Germline CDR1 reads SNHLY; CDR2 reads FYNNEI. The CDR3 runs to 16 residues. V lost 8 bases and J lost 2; bases outside the gene matches: 8. Here the CDR3 DNA reads TGTGCCAGCGTCCAGCGGGGGGGCCTCAACACCGGGGAGCTGTTTTTT. It encodes CASVQRGGLNTGELFF.

J is TRBJ1-4 and V is TRBV4-1; a possible D gene is TRBD1 (5 bases). The CDR3 totals 17 residues. V dropped 0 bases and J dropped 8 bases, with 19 bases sitting between them. Looked up from germline, CDR1 is MGHRA and CDR2 is YSYEKL. For the CDR3, the DNA is TGCGCCAGCAGCCAAGATATGGCAGGGAGGAATTGGGAAAAACTGTTTTTT. This codes for CASSQDMAGRNWEKLFF.

This sequence joins TRBV6-1 and TRBJ1-2; 7 positions agree with TRBD1. Germline V CDR1 and CDR2: MNHNS, SASEGT. V lost 0 bases to trimming and J lost 4 bases; unmatched junction nucleotides: 5. The CDR3 has 15 amino acids. The CDR3 is CASSEAMSGGYGYTF. As DNA, the CDR3 is TGTGCCAGCAGTGAAGCGATGTCAGGGGGCTATGGCTACACCTTC.

The count of this clone is one. Here the CDR3 DNA reads TGTGCCAGCAGCCCCGGGGGTACTAGGACAAATGAGCAGTTCTTC. Amino acid sequence: CASSPGGTRTNEQFF. This sequence joins TRBV7-9 and TRBJ2-1; D might be TRBD2 (6 bases). V lost 5 bases and J lost 7, with 18 bases in between. The CDR3 is 15 amino acids. In germline, CDR1 is SEHNR, CDR2 FQNEAQ (reference sequence).

This clone was observed a single time. CDR3 DNA: TGTGCCAGCAGCGTCGCGGGACTAGCGGGGTTCACAGATACGCAGTATTTT. Translating it yields CASSVAGLAGFTDTQYF. J is TRBJ2-3 and V is TRBV9; 13 positions agree with TRBD2. Germline lookup yields CDR1 SGDLS and CDR2 YYNGEE. There are 17 residues in the CDR3. After removal of 2 bases from V and 2 bases from J, the junction contained 5 bases not matched to a gene.

The CDR3 DNA sequence: TGTGCCAGCAGCCTTTCATTCCCCCTTGAAGCTTTCTTT. It is translated as CASSLSFPLEAFF. The chain carries TRBV3-1 (or the pseudogene TRBV3-2) and TRBJ1-1; no clear D gene. In germline, CDR1 is LGHDT, CDR2 YNNKEL (reference sequence). The CDR3 loop spans 13 amino acids. V was trimmed by 4 bases and J by 7 bases, leaving 13 bases between them.

This clone came up once. This CDR3 is CAWSVQEISPLHF. CDR3 DNA: TGTGCCTGGAGTGTACAAGAGATATCACCCCTCCACTTT. The chain carries TRBV30 and TRBJ1-6; D is unresolved. The V and J ends lost 0 bases and 10 bases respectively, with 10 bases between them. CDR1 is GTSNPN, CDR2 SVGIG, per germline (reference sequence). There are 13 residues in the CDR3. Full variable domain (missing parts from reference TRBV30 and TRBJ1-6): SQTIHQWPATLVQPVGSPLSLECTVEGTSNPNLYWYRQAAGRGLQLLFYSVGIGQISSEVPQNLSASRPQDRQFILSSKKLLLSDSGFYLCAWSVQEISPLHFGNGTRLTVT.

The rearrangement links TRBV12-3 or TRBV12-4 to TRBJ1-5; D is ambiguous. V lost 7 bases to trimming and J lost 2 bases, with 6 bases between them. CDR3 length: 12 residues. CDR3 region: CASKGGNQPQHF. The CDR3 DNA reads TGTGCCAGCAAGGGTGGCAATCAGCCCCAGCATTTT.

This chain joins TRBV9 and TRBJ1-6; 7 bases fit TRBD1. The CDR3 covers 15 residues. V dropped 4 bases and J dropped 5; count of bases not matched to a gene: 6. CDR1 and CDR2 (germline): SGDLS, YYNGEE. Written as DNA, the CDR3 is TGTGCCAGCAGCTCGCCCGGGACAGATAATTCACCCCTCCACTTT. This codes for CASSSPGTDNSPLHF.

The V and J genes are TRBV5-4 and TRBJ2-1; TRBD2 matches at 12 bases. The CDR3 runs 15 residues. Germline CDR1 reads SGHNT; CDR2 reads YYREEE (reference sequence). Germline trimming cut 1 base from V and 8 bases from J; bases unmatched to any gene: 4. The DNA for the CDR3 is TGTGCCAGCAGCTTGCCTAGCGGGGGGGCCCATGAGCAGTTCTTC. It translates to CASSLPSGGAHEQFF.

The chain links TRBV19 to TRBJ1-6; 7 nucleotides match TRBD1. Unmatched junction bases numbered 6, after V lost 3 bases and J lost 7 bases. This CDR3 contains 15 residues. Germline V gene lookup returns CDR1 LNHDA and CDR2 SQIVND (reference sequence). CDR3 in amino acids: CASSIDRVPNSPLHF. The CDR3 coding sequence is TGTGCCAGTAGTATTGACAGGGTCCCGAATTCACCCCTCCACTTT. The full variable domain, completed using reference TRBV19 and TRBJ1-6, is DGGITQSPKYLFRKEGQNVTLSCEQNLNHDAMYWYRQDPGQGLRLIYYSQIVNDFQKGDIAEGYSVSREKKESFPLTVTSAQKNPTAFYLCASSIDRVPNSPLHFGNGTRLTVT.

The V gene is TRBV5-1, the J gene TRBJ2-3, with D unresolved. V was shortened by 0 bases and J by 1 base, with 3 bases between the two germline ends. Germline values: CDR1 SGHRS, CDR2 YFSETQ. The CDR3 totals 13 residues. Written as DNA, the CDR3 is TGCGCCAGCAGCTTGGTGGGCACAGATACGCAGTATTTT. It yields the protein CASSLVGTDTQYF.

The CDR3: CASSSRDNTEAFF. CDR3 DNA: TGTGCCAGCAGCAGCCGGGACAACACTGAAGCTTTCTTT. This sequence joins TRBV11-2 and TRBJ1-1; possible D gene TRBD1, 5 bases. Per germline, CDR1 SGHAT and CDR2 FQNNGV. V dropped 5 bases and J dropped 2 bases, with 9 bases sitting between them. The CDR3 has 13 amino acids.

The chain combines TRBV4-1 with TRBJ2-1, with D perhaps matching TRBD2 (6 bases). This CDR3 region has 19 residues. V was cut by 0 bases and J by 0 bases, with 18 bases left in between. Germline lookup yields CDR1 MGHRA and CDR2 YSYEKL. This chain's CDR3 is CASSQDWRASQSSYNEQFF. The CDR3 bases are TGCGCCAGCAGCCAAGATTGGAGGGCCAGTCAAAGCTCCTACAATGAGCAGTTCTTC.

The chain links TRBV10-3 to TRBJ2-3; D perhaps matches TRBD2 (5 bases). Germline V lookup: CDR1 ENHRY, CDR2 SYGVKD. The CDR3 loop spans 14 amino acids. The ends were cut back, 6 bases at V and 5 bases at J, with 15 bases in the middle. CDR3 sequence: CAIREAEAGDTQYF. CDR3 in DNA: TGTGCCATCAGAGAAGCGGAGGCCGGAGATACGCAGTATTTT.

This clone was counted only a few times. This chain joins TRBV9 and TRBJ1-2; TRBD1 matches at 7 bases. After removal of 2 bases from V and 4 bases from J, the junction contained 5 bases not matched to a gene. Germline assignment: CDR1 SGDLS and CDR2 YYNGEE. The CDR3 runs 14 residues. The CDR3 coding sequence is TGTGCCAGCAGCGTCGGACAGGCGGTCTATGGCTACACCTTC. Translation gives CASSVGQAVYGYTF.

This chain joins TRBV5-1 and TRBJ2-3, with TRBD2 as a possible D gene (5 bases). CDR1 SGHRS and CDR2 YFSETQ come from the germline V gene. This CDR3 spans 14 amino acids. V was clipped by 4 bases and J by 6 bases, with 15 bases between them. The CDR3 nucleotides are TGCGCCAGCAGCCGGGATCAGACTACGGATACGCAGTATTTT. This encodes CASSRDQTTDTQYF.

The chain uses TRBV6-5 and TRBJ2-2; tentative D call: TRBD1 (6 bases). This CDR3 has 14 residues. Trimming removed 7 bases from V and 1 base from J, with 10 bases in between. From germline, CDR1 is MNHEY and CDR2 SVGAGI. The CDR3, as DNA: TGTGCCAGCACCCAGGGGCAGAACACCGGGGAGCTGTTTTTT. The encoded protein is CASTQGQNTGELFF.

This clone was recorded a few times. The chain uses TRBV7-2 and TRBJ2-7; 13 bases fit TRBD2. The CDR3 totals 14 residues. Germline CDR1 and CDR2: SGHTA and FQGNSA. The V gene end was trimmed by 4 bases and the J gene end by 8 bases; junction bases not matched to a gene: 5. Written as DNA, the CDR3 is TGTGCCAGCAGCTACCTACTAGCGGGGGGGCAGCAGTACTTC. It codes for CASSYLLAGGQQYF. Using reference TRBV7-2 and TRBJ2-7 for the parts outside the CDR3, the full variable domain is GAGVSQSPSNKVTEKGKDVELRCDPISGHTALYWYRQSLGQGLEFLIYFQGNSAPDKSGLPSDRFSAERTGGSVSTLTIQRTQQEDSAVYLCASSYLLAGGQQYFGPGTRLTVT.

The chain carries TRBV7-2 and TRBJ1-5, with a tentative D call TRBD1 (6 bases). The CDR3 runs to 15 residues. V was cut by 1 base and J by 4 bases, with 11 bases left in between. Germline lookup yields CDR1 SGHTA and CDR2 FQGNSA. In nucleotides, the CDR3 is TGTGCCAGCAGCTTAGTGGACAGTGTGAATCAGCCCCAGCATTTT. The encoded protein is CASSLVDSVNQPQHF.

V is TRBV4-2 and J is TRBJ2-7; D unclear. Per germline, CDR1 LGHNA and CDR2 YNFKEQ. The CDR3 sequence is 15 residues long. Trimming took off 1 base at V and 3 bases at J, with 13 bases between the two ends. The CDR3 loop reads CASSQVLTSGYEQYF. CDR3 nucleotides: TGTGCCAGCAGCCAAGTTCTCACCTCAGGCTACGAGCAGTACTTC.

The V and J genes are TRBV6-5 and TRBJ1-4; D possibly corresponds to TRBD1 (6 bases). Trimming took off 0 bases at V and 3 bases at J, with 11 bases between the two ends. The CDR3 sequence is 16 residues long. Per the germline V gene, CDR1 is MNHEY and CDR2 is SVGAGI. CDR3 sequence reads: CASSYSYRAANEKLFF. The CDR3 DNA reads TGTGCCAGCAGTTACTCGTACAGGGCTGCTAATGAAAAACTGTTTTTT.

This chain connects TRBV27 to TRBJ2-7; no definite D call. Germline CDR1 MNHEY, CDR2 SMNVEV (reference sequence). V was cut by 7 bases and J by 5 bases, with 12 bases left in between. CDR3 length: 12 residues. The CDR3 loop is CASNPRTNEQYF. The CDR3 nucleotides are TGTGCCAGCAACCCCCGGACCAACGAGCAGTACTTC.

The DNA for the CDR3 is TGTGCCACCAGGCGGTCGGTCTCGGCCTACGAGCAGTACTTC. It encodes CATRRSVSAYEQYF. V and J are TRBV24-1 and TRBJ2-7; D is unresolved. The germline gives CDR1 KGHDR, CDR2 SFDVKD. The CDR3 spans 14 residues. V was clipped by 7 bases and J by 2 bases, with 14 bases between them.

The rearrangement links TRBV3-1 (or the pseudogene TRBV3-2) to TRBJ1-6, with 10 bases aligning to TRBD1. This CDR3 region has 15 residues. After removal of 1 base from V and 9 bases from J, the junction contained 3 bases not matched to a gene. Germline CDR1 LGHDT, CDR2 YNNKEL (reference sequence). The CDR3: CASSQGQGAGSPLHF. In DNA form, the CDR3 reads TGTGCCAGCAGCCAAGGACAGGGGGCCGGTTCACCCCTCCACTTT.

This rearrangement joins TRBV5-1 to TRBJ2-7, with 7 bases matching TRBD1. This CDR3 has 15 residues. The germline CDR1 and CDR2 sequences are SGHRS and YFSETQ. Germline trimming cut 0 bases from V and 3 bases from J; bases unmatched to any gene: 6. Here the CDR3 DNA reads TGCGCCAGCAGCTTGGGACAGGGAAATCTCTACGAGCAGTACTTC. Translation: CASSLGQGNLYEQYF.